Shown below are 22 T cell receptor beta chains from a single sample sequenced in a study of T cell responses to AZD1222 COVID-19 vaccine. The data were produced by immunoSEQ multiplex PCR, yet TCRdb's version contains in-frame clones alone and is incomplete. The table records roughly 150,000 clones, approximately 88% of them present only once. The specimen was peripheral blood, collected 28 days after the second AZD1222 dose. These receptors originate from an adult who received the AZD1222 COVID-19 vaccine.

The chain recombines TRBV5-1 with TRBJ1-3; no clear D. The V end lost 3 bases, the J end lost 3 bases, and 10 bases lay between the germline ends. The germline V gene has CDR1 SGHRS and CDR2 YFSETQ. This CDR3 has 14 amino acids. The chain's CDR3 is CASSSSDSGNTIYF. In DNA form, the CDR3 reads TGCGCCAGCAGCTCTTCAGATAGTGGAAACACCATATATTTT.

A single count supports this clone. The rearrangement links TRBV19 to TRBJ2-3; a possible D gene is TRBD2 (5 bases). V was cut by 4 bases and J by 5 bases, with 16 bases left in between. The germline V gene encodes CDR1 LNHDA and CDR2 SQIVND (reference sequence). The CDR3 consists of 15 residues. The CDR3 sequence is CASSRTLASQDTQYF. The CDR3 nucleotides are TGTGCCAGTAGTAGAACTCTAGCTTCCCAAGATACGCAGTATTTT.

The rearrangement uses TRBV9 and TRBJ1-1; D gene ambiguous. Deletions cut 0 bases from V and 6 bases from J, with 12 bases between. This CDR3 has 14 amino acids. Germline assignment: CDR1 SGDLS and CDR2 YYNGEE. CDR3 sequence (DNA): TGTGCCAGCAGCGTAGGTGGGGTATCGGCTGAAGCTTTCTTT. Protein sequence: CASSVGGVSAEAFF.

This chain connects TRBV14 to TRBJ2-7; D may be TRBD2 (5 bases). Looked up from germline, CDR1 is SGHDN and CDR2 is FVKESK. The CDR3 runs 16 residues. V was clipped by 4 bases and J by 3 bases, with 19 bases between them. This CDR3 reads CASSPGPGTLDYEQYF. The CDR3 DNA reads TGTGCCAGCAGCCCGGGTCCGGGAACCCTTGACTACGAGCAGTACTTC.

The CDR3 DNA is TGTGCCAGCAGCGTAGGAGGGCGGGGGGGTGATGGCTACACCTTC. Translating it yields CASSVGGRGGDGYTF. J is TRBJ1-2 and V is TRBV9, with a weak D call TRBD1 (5 bases). Germline V gene lookup returns CDR1 SGDLS and CDR2 YYNGEE. This CDR3 comprises 15 residues. V was pared by 0 bases and J by 6 bases, with 15 bases between. The entire variable domain, with the rest obtained from reference TRBV9 and TRBJ1-2, is as follows: DSGVTQTPKHLITATGQRVTLRCSPRSGDLSVYWYQQSLDQGLQFLIQYYNGEERAKGNILERFSAQQFPDLHSELNLSSLELGDSALYFCASSVGGRGGDGYTFGSGTRLTVV.

This clone was recorded a few times. This chain links TRBV7-2 with TRBJ1-1; D unresolved. This CDR3 comprises 11 residues. The germline V and J ends were trimmed by 5 bases and 4 bases, with 5 bases remaining between them. Germline V gene lookup returns CDR1 SGHTA and CDR2 FQGNSA. As DNA, the CDR3 is TGTGCCAGCAGCATAACCACTGAAGCTTTCTTT. The encoded protein is CASSITTEAFF.

This clone was detected a few times. The V gene is TRBV15, the J gene TRBJ1-2, with 9 bases identical to TRBD1. V shed 4 bases, J shed 4 bases, and the junction held 7 bases outside the gene matches. CDR1 and CDR2 from the germline V gene are LNHNV and YYDKDF (reference sequence). The CDR3 loop spans 15 amino acids. CDR3 bases: TGTGCCACCAGCACAGGCCCGGGACAGGGCTATGGCTACACCTTC. This gives the protein CATSTGPGQGYGYTF.

The V and J genes are TRBV6-5 and TRBJ2-1; D gene unclear. V was trimmed by 0 bases and J by 8 bases, leaving 17 bases between them. The CDR3 runs 16 residues. The V gene's germline CDR1 is MNHEY and CDR2 SVGAGI. The chain's CDR3 is CASSYSRWAGRYEQFF. The CDR3 nucleotides are TGTGCCAGCAGTTACTCGAGGTGGGCCGGGCGGTATGAGCAGTTCTTC.

The DNA of the CDR3 is TGTGCCAGCAGTGACAGCTCCTCCGACACTGAAGCTTTCTTT. The encoded protein is CASSDSSSDTEAFF. This chain uses TRBV6-1 with TRBJ1-1; D remains unclear. CDR3 length equals 14 residues. Germline V lookup: CDR1 MNHNS, CDR2 SASEGT. Trimming removed 3 bases at V and 3 bases at J, with 11 bases between.

V gene TRBV3-1 (or the pseudogene TRBV3-2) combines with J gene TRBJ1-1; D is ambiguous. Trimming shortened V by 4 bases and J by 0 bases, and 6 bases separated the two germline ends. The CDR3 runs to 13 residues. CDR1 and CDR2 (germline): LGHDT, YNNKEL (reference sequence). Here the CDR3 reads CASSPTLNTEAFF. The CDR3, as DNA: TGTGCCAGCAGCCCGACACTGAACACTGAAGCTTTCTTT.

This chain joins TRBV19 and TRBJ1-1; D is unclear. Germline V gene sequence: CDR1 LNHDA, CDR2 SQIVND (reference sequence). The CDR3 loop spans 13 amino acids. Trimming shortened V by 1 base and J by 1 base, and 4 bases separated the two germline ends. This CDR3 reads CASSIGRNTEAFF. CDR3 bases: TGTGCCAGTAGTATAGGACGGAACACTGAAGCTTTCTTT.

V usage is TRBV12-3 or TRBV12-4 and J usage is TRBJ2-5; TRBD2 is a possible D gene (5 bases). V gave up 7 bases and J gave up 0 bases, with 9 bases separating them. This CDR3 comprises 13 residues. The DNA of the CDR3 is TGTGCCAGCACCAAAGCGGACCAAGAGACCCAGTACTTC. Translated: CASTKADQETQYF.

V and J are TRBV27 and TRBJ2-1, with 12 positions matching TRBD2. Germline values: CDR1 MNHEY, CDR2 SMNVEV (reference sequence). Unmatched junction bases numbered 10, after V lost 7 bases and J lost 9 bases. This CDR3 is 15 amino acids long. In DNA form, the CDR3 reads TGTGCCAGCACCCGCGGACTAGCGGGGATCGTTGAGCAGTTCTTC. Protein sequence: CASTRGLAGIVEQFF.

The chain combines TRBV4-1 with TRBJ1-4; no definite D call. Germline V gene lookup returns CDR1 MGHRA and CDR2 YSYEKL. The CDR3 runs to 15 residues. V lost 0 bases, J lost 7 bases, and 12 bases lay in between. The CDR3, as DNA: TGCGCCAGCAGCCAAGATGTGCTACGTCGTGAAAAACTGTTTTTT. Amino acids: CASSQDVLRREKLFF.

The rearrangement joins TRBV7-9 to TRBJ2-7; D is tentatively TRBD1 or TRBD2 (5 bases each). The CDR3 is 12 amino acids. The V end lost 8 bases, the J end lost 2 bases, and 10 bases lay between the germline ends. Germline CDR1 and CDR2: SEHNR and FQNEAQ (reference sequence). CDR3 DNA sequence: TGTGCCAGCGAACGGGACCCCTACGAGCAGTACTTC. The encoded protein is CASERDPYEQYF.

This clone has only a few counts. The V call is TRBV6-5, the J call TRBJ2-7; TRBD2 matches 7 bases. Trimming took 4 bases from V and 1 from J; bases not matched to a gene: 7. Germline CDR1 and CDR2: MNHEY and SVGAGI. CDR3 length: 15 amino acids. The CDR3 region is CASSWVQGGSYEQYF. As DNA, the CDR3 is TGTGCCAGCAGTTGGGTCCAGGGAGGGTCCTACGAGCAGTACTTC.

V gene TRBV5-1 combines with J gene TRBJ2-3, with 11 nucleotides matching TRBD2. The CDR3 has 17 residues. CDR1 SGHRS and CDR2 YFSETQ come from the germline V gene. V lost 2 bases and J lost 1; bases outside the gene matches: 6. CDR3 in amino acids: CASSFTSGGRGTDTQYF. The CDR3 coding sequence is TGCGCCAGCAGCTTCACTAGCGGGGGCCGGGGCACAGATACGCAGTATTTT.

The chain recombines TRBV6-1 with TRBJ1-4; the D is unclear. Trimming took 3 bases from V and 0 from J, leaving 5 bases between them. There are 14 residues in the CDR3. From germline, CDR1 is MNHNS and CDR2 SASEGT. CDR3 DNA: TGTGCCAGCAGTGACCGGGCAACTAATGAAAAACTGTTTTTT. It specifies CASSDRATNEKLFF.

The V and J genes are TRBV11-2 and TRBJ2-5, with D perhaps matching TRBD1 (7 bases). The germline V gene encodes CDR1 SGHAT and CDR2 FQNNGV. V dropped 4 bases and J dropped 4 bases, with 13 bases sitting between them. The CDR3 has 14 amino acids. The CDR3 loop is CASSSYQGGETQYF. In DNA form, the CDR3 reads TGTGCCAGCAGCTCTTACCAGGGGGGAGAGACCCAGTACTTC.

This chain connects TRBV18 to TRBJ1-3; unclear D gene. This CDR3 has 15 amino acids. Deletions cut 3 bases from V and 4 bases from J, with 13 bases between. Germline CDR1 is KGHSH and CDR2 is LQKENI. The CDR3 loop reads CASSPNSGPGNTIYF. The CDR3 nucleotides are TGTGCCAGCTCACCCAATTCCGGGCCGGGAAACACCATATATTTT.

The rearrangement links TRBV6-2 or TRBV6-3 to TRBJ2-5; maybe TRBD2 (6 bases). CDR3 length equals 14 residues. Germline CDR1 MNHEY, CDR2 SVGEGT. The V gene lost 5 bases and the J gene lost 2 bases, with 12 bases spanning the gap. The DNA of the CDR3 is TGTGCCAGCAGTGCCGAGGGGAGGCAAGAGACCCAGTACTTC. This encodes CASSAEGRQETQYF.

The genes are TRBV2 and TRBJ2-5, with D unresolved. CDR3 length: 12 amino acids. Deletions cut 9 bases from V and 1 base from J, with 9 bases between. Germline V CDR1 and CDR2: SNHLY, FYNNEI. The DNA of the CDR3 is TGTGCCAGTCGCAAGGTCCAAGAGACCCAGTACTTC. This translates into CASRKVQETQYF.